This record concerns one TCR beta chain sequence. The sample belongs to a study of cytomegalovirus exposure and HLA in healthy donors. Use of 60 Vbeta and 13 Jbeta primers characterized the PCR. Assay: immunoSEQ multiplex PCR; the TCRdb copy retains only in-frame clones and omits some. The sample consists of 130,000 to 150,000 clones, roughly 80% of them appearing once. CDR3 length: 15 residues. This sequence joins TRBV23-1 and TRBJ2-5; D perhaps matches TRBD1 (7 bases). The DNA end lines up better with TRBJ2-7; the J call may be wrong. TRBV23-1 has ORF status, its function being uncertain. The source is a middle-aged man in good health and CMV-seropositive. Input material: PBMCs. CDR3 sequence reads: CASSHPRQGGYEQYF. In DNA, the CDR3 is TGCGCCAGCAGTCACCCGAGACAGGGAGGTTACGAGCAGTACTTC.